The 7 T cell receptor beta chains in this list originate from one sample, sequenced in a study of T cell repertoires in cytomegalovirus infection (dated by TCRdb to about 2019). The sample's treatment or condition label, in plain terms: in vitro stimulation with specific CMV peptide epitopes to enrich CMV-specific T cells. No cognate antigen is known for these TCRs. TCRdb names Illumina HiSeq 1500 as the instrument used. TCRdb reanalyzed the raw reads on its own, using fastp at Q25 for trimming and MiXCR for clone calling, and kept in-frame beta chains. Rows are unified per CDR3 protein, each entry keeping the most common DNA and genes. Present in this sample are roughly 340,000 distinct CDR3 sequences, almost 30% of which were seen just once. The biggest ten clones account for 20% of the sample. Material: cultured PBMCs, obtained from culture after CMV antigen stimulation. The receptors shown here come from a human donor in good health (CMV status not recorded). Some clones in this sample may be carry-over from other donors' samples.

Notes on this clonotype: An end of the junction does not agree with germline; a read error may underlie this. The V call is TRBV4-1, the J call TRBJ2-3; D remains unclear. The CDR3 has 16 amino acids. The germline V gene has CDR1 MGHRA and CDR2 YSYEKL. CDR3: CASSQDRAWGTDTQYF. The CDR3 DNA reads TGTGCCAGCAGCCAAGATAGGGCGTGGGGCACAGATACGCAGTATTTT.

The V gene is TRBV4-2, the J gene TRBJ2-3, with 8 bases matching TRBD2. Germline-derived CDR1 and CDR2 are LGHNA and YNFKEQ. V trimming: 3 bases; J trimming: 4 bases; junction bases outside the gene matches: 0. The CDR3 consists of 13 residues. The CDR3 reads CASSQGLADTQYF. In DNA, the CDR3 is TGTGCCAGCAGCCAGGGACTAGCAGATACGCAGTATTTT.

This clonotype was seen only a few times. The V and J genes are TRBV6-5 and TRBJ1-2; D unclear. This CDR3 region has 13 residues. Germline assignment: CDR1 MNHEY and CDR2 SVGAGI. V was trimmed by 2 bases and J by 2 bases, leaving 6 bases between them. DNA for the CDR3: TGTGCCAGCAGTTACACGGACAACTATGGCTACACCTTC. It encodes CASSYTDNYGYTF.

The CDR3 sequence: CASSFGRGGSNTGELFF. The CDR3 nucleotides read TGTGCCAGCAGCTTTGGGAGGGGTGGATCGAACACCGGGGAGCTGTTTTTT. This chain uses TRBV7-3 with TRBJ2-2; 7 nucleotides agree with TRBD2. The germline V gene encodes CDR1 SGHTA and CDR2 FQGTGA. CDR3 length: 17 amino acids. The ends lost 3 bases at V and 0 bases at J; junction bases unmatched: 7.

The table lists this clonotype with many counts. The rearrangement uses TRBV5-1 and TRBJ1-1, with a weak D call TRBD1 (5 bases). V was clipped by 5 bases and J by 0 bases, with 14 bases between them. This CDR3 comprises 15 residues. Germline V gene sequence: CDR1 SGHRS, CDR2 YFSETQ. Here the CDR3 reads CASSNDSAMNTEAFF. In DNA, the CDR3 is TGCGCCAGCAGTAACGACAGTGCTATGAACACTGAAGCTTTCTTT.

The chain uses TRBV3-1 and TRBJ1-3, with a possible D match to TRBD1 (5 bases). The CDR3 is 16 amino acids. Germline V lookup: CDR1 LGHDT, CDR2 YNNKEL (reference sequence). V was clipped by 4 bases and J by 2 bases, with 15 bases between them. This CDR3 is CASSRRGGSAGNTIYF. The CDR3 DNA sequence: TGTGCCAGCAGCCGTCGGGGGGGGAGCGCTGGAAACACCATATATTTT.

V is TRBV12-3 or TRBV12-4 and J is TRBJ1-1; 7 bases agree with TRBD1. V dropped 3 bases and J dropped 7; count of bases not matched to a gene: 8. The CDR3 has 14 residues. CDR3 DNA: TGTGCCAGCAGTTTTGGGCAGGGGGAGGGTGAAGCTTTCTTT. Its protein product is CASSFGQGEGEAFF.